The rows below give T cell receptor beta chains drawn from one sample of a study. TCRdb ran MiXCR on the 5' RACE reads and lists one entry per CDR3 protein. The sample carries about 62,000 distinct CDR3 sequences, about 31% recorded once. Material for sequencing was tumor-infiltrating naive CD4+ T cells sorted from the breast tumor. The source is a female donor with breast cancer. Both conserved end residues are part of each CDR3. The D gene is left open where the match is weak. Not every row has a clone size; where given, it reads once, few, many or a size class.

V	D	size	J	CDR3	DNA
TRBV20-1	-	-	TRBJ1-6	CSARDAGVAQNSPLHF	TGCAGTGCTAGAGATGCAGGGGTAGCCCAAAATTCACCCCTCCACTTT
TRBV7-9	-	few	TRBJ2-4	CASSLALGQGGKNIQYF	TGTGCCAGCAGCTTAGCGTTGGGTCAGGGAGGCAAAAACATTCAGTACTTC
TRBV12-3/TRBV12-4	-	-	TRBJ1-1	CASSLNGGEAFF	TGTGCCAGCAGTTTAAATGGCGGTGAAGCTTTCTTT
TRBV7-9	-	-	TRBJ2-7	CASSLARDEQYF	TGTGCCAGCAGCTTAGCCAGGGACGAGCAGTACTTC
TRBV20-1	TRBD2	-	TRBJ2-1	CSARKGAGWTEQFF	TGCAGTGCTAGGAAAGGAGCGGGATGGACTGAGCAGTTCTTC
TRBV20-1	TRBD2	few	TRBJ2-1	CSAKRGTRASGGGNHNEQFF	TGCAGTGCCAAACGAGGGACGAGGGCTAGCGGGGGGGGGAATCACAATGAGCAGTTCTTC
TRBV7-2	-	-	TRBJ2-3	CASSLGGSFLDTQYF	TGTGCCAGCAGCTTAGGGGGGAGTTTTCTGGATACGCAGTATTTT
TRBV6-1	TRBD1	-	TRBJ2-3	CTSIDRGLTDTQYF	TGTACCAGCATAGACAGGGGGCTGACAGATACGCAGTATTTT
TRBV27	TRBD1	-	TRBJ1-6	CASSLLGGQGTHSPLHF	TGTGCCAGCAGTTTACTAGGGGGACAGGGGACGCATTCACCCCTCCACTTT
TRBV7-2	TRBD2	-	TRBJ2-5	CASSPGGLAGGETQYF	TGTGCCAGCAGCCCCGGTGGACTAGCGGGAGGAGAGACCCAGTACTTC
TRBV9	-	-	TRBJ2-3	CASSVSGGTDTQYF	TGTGCCAGCAGCGTATCGGGGGGCACAGATACGCAGTATTTT
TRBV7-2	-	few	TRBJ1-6	CASSLEGWNSPLHF	TGTGCCAGCAGCTTAGAGGGGTGGAATTCACCCCTCCACTTT
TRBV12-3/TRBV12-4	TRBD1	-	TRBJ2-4	CASGPGTGEAKNIQYF	TGTGCCAGCGGCCCTGGGACAGGGGAAGCCAAAAACATTCAGTACTTC
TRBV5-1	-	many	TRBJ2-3	CASSLGGLTSTDTQYF	TGCGCCAGCAGCTTGGGGGGTCTGACTAGCACAGATACGCAGTATTTT
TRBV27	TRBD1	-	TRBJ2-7	CASSPTGTVSYEQYF	TGTGCCAGCAGTCCGACCGGGACAGTCTCCTACGAGCAGTACTTC
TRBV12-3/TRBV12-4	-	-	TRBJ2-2	CASSLVASNTGELFF	TGTGCCAGCAGTTTAGTCGCATCGAACACCGGGGAGCTGTTTTTT
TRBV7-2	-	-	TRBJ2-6	CASSLVSGAVSGANVLTF	TGTGCCAGCAGCTTAGTTTCAGGGGCGGTCTCTGGGGCCAACGTCCTGACTTTC
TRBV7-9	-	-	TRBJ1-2	CATRPPGPNYGYTF	TGTGCCACTCGGCCCCCGGGACCTAACTATGGCTACACCTTC
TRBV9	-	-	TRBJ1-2	CASSADYYGYTF	TGTGCCAGCAGCGCGGATTACTATGGCTACACCTTC
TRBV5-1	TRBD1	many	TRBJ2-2	CASSGDRTNTGELFF	TGCGCCAGCAGCGGGGACAGGACGAACACCGGGGAGCTGTTTTTT
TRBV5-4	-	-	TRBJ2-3	CASRSRGGGGDTQYF	TGTGCCAGCAGGTCCCGTGGCGGAGGTGGAGATACGCAGTATTTT
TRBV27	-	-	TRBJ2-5	CASSLTTGFQETQYF	TGTGCCAGCAGTCTCACCACGGGATTCCAAGAGACCCAGTACTTC
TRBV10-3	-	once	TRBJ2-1	CAIKGRGDEQSF	TGTGCCATCAAAGGCAGGGGTGATGAGCAGTCCTTC
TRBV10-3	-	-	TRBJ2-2	CAISASRSGELFF	TGTGCCATCAGTGCCAGCAGGTCCGGGGAGCTGTTTTTT
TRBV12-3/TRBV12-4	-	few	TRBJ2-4	CASTLSGRTAKNIQYF	TGTGCCAGCACCCTCTCGGGGCGCACGGCCAAAAACATTCAGTACTTC
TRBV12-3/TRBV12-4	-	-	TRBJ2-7	CASSLSGGRSYEQYF	TGTGCCAGCAGTTTATCTGGGGGACGGAGCTACGAGCAGTACTTC
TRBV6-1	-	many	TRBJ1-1	CASSVDTGSTEAFF	TGTGCCAGCAGTGTAGACACGGGCAGCACTGAAGCTTTCTTT
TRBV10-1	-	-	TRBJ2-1	CASSYRRDNEQFF	TGCGCCAGCAGTTATCGCCGGGACAATGAGCAGTTCTTC
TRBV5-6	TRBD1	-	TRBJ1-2	CASSPAGGGDYGYTF	TGTGCCAGCAGCCCCGCAGGGGGCGGGGACTATGGCTACACCTTC
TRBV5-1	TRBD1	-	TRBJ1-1	CASSLGQGAEAFF	TGCGCCAGCAGCTTAGGGCAGGGGGCTGAAGCTTTCTTT
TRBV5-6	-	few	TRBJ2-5	CASSFWRQETQYF	TGTGCCAGCAGCTTTTGGCGGCAAGAGACCCAGTACTTC
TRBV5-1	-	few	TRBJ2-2	CASSLIVNTGELFF	TGCGCCAGCAGCTTGATAGTTAACACCGGGGAGCTGTTTTTT
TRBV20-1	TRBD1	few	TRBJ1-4	CSARQGRTNEKLFF	TGCAGTGCCCGACAGGGACGGACTAATGAAAAACTGTTTTTT
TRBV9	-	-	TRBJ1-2	CASSVDGDTYYGYTF	TGTGCCAGCAGCGTAGACGGAGACACCTACTATGGCTACACCTTC
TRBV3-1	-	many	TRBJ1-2	CASSQEERNGYTF	TGTGCCAGCAGCCAAGAGGAGAGGAATGGCTACACCTTC
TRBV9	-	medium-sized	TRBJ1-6	CASSVGIGNSPLHF	TGTGCCAGCAGCGTAGGAATTGGGAATTCACCCCTCCACTTT
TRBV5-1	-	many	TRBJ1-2	CASSLAGTTNYGYTF	TGCGCCAGCAGCTTGGCTGGGACAACGAACTATGGCTACACCTTC
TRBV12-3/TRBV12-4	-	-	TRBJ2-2	CASQGTRGTGELFF	TGTGCCAGCCAAGGGACCAGAGGGACCGGGGAGCTGTTTTTT
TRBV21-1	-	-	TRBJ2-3	CASSPRGTSGTRTDTQYF	TGTGCCAGCAGCCCCCGAGGGACTAGCGGGACTCGCACAGATACGCAGTATTTT
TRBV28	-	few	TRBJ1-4	CASKFQGGEKLFF	TGTGCCAGCAAGTTCCAGGGAGGGGAAAAACTGTTTTTT
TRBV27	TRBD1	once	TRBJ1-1	CASSLSRRDRVAFF	TGTGCCAGCAGTTTAAGTAGGAGGGACAGGGTGGCTTTCTTT
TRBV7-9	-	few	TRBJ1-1	CASSLVRVETEAFF	TGTGCCAGCAGCTTAGTTCGGGTTGAGACTGAAGCTTTCTTT
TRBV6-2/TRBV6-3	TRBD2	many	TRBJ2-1	CASSRSGGHNEQFF	TGTGCCAGCAGTCGATCGGGGGGGCACAATGAGCAGTTCTTC
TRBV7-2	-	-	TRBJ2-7	CASSAYSGNSYEQYF	TGTGCCAGCAGCGCGTATAGCGGTAACTCCTACGAGCAGTACTTC
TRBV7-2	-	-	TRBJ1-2	CASSLGIQGSNGYTF	TGTGCCAGCAGCTTGGGGATACAGGGTTCAAATGGCTACACCTTC
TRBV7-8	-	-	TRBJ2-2	CASSPTTETGELFF	TGTGCCAGCAGCCCCACCACAGAGACCGGGGAGCTGTTTTTT
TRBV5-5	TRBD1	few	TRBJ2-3	CASSFGTVLTDTQYF	TGTGCCAGCAGCTTCGGGACAGTCCTCACAGATACGCAGTATTTT
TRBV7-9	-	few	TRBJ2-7	CASSLGGNNYEQYF	TGTGCCAGCAGCTTAGGGGGGAACAATTACGAGCAGTACTTC
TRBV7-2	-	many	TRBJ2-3	CASSLGWDDTQYF	TGTGCCAGCAGCTTAGGTTGGGACGATACGCAGTATTTT